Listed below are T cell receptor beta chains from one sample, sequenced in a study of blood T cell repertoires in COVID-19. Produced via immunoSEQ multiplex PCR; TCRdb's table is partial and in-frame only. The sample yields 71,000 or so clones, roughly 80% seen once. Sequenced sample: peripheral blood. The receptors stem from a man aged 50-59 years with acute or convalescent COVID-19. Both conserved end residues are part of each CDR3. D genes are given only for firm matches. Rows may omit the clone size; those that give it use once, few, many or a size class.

CDR3 protein: CASSLEGQGAKGTGELFF
CDR3 DNA: TGCGCCAGCAGCTTGGAGGGACAGGGGGCGAAGGGCACCGGGGAGCTGTTTTTT
V gene: TRBV5-1
J gene: TRBJ2-2
D gene: TRBD1
clone size: NA

CDR3 protein: CASSTLSGTTNSNEQFF
CDR3 DNA: TGTGCCAGCAGCACCCTCTCCGGGACTACCAACTCCAATGAGCAGTTCTTC
V gene: TRBV11-2
J gene: TRBJ2-1
D gene: TRBD2
clone size: NA

CDR3 protein: CASSLAVRIYEQYF
CDR3 DNA: TGTGCCAGCAGTCTAGCGGTACGAATTTACGAGCAGTACTTC
V gene: TRBV3-1/TRBV3-2
J gene: TRBJ2-7
D gene: TRBD2
clone size: NA

CDR3 protein: CASSPSSAVGGNTEAFF
CDR3 DNA: TGCGCCAGCAGCCCCTCGAGTGCGGTCGGAGGGAACACTGAAGCTTTCTTT
V gene: TRBV4-1
J gene: TRBJ1-1
D gene: NA
clone size: NA

CDR3 protein: CASSIGQGTNEKLFF
CDR3 DNA: TGTGCCAGTAGTATTGGACAGGGAACTAATGAAAAACTGTTTTTT
V gene: TRBV19
J gene: TRBJ1-4
D gene: TRBD1
clone size: NA

CDR3 protein: CASSPQGGEQYF
CDR3 DNA: TGTGCCAGCAGTCCCCAGGGAGGCGAGCAGTACTTC
V gene: TRBV11-1
J gene: TRBJ2-7
D gene: NA
clone size: NA

CDR3 protein: CASSLAGIGEQYF
CDR3 DNA: TGTGCCAGCAGCTTGGCGGGTATTGGCGAGCAGTACTTC
V gene: TRBV5-5
J gene: TRBJ2-7
D gene: NA
clone size: NA

CDR3 protein: CASIPTGSPLGPGELFF
CDR3 DNA: TGTGCCAGCATCCCAACCGGGTCCCCTTTGGGTCCCGGGGAGCTGTTTTTT
V gene: TRBV25-1
J gene: TRBJ2-2
D gene: NA
clone size: NA

CDR3 protein: CASSPTGTNTGELFF
CDR3 DNA: TGTGCCAGCAGCCCCACAGGGACGAACACCGGGGAGCTGTTTTTT
V gene: TRBV7-8
J gene: TRBJ2-2
D gene: NA
clone size: NA

CDR3 protein: CASSLVQLSSGANVLTF
CDR3 DNA: TGTGCCAGCAGTTTAGTACAGTTGAGCTCTGGGGCCAACGTCCTGACTTTC
V gene: TRBV27
J gene: TRBJ2-6
D gene: NA
clone size: NA

CDR3 protein: CASSGGNNSPLHF
CDR3 DNA: TGTGCCAGCTCAGGGGGCAATAATTCACCCCTCCACTTT
V gene: TRBV18
J gene: TRBJ1-6
D gene: NA
clone size: NA

CDR3 protein: CASSFPGGMGEQYF
CDR3 DNA: TGTGCCAGCAGCTTCCCAGGGGGTATGGGAGAGCAGTACTTC
V gene: TRBV13
J gene: TRBJ2-7
D gene: TRBD1
clone size: once

CDR3 protein: CASSVGLAESYNEQFF
CDR3 DNA: TGTGCCAGCAGCGTAGGGCTAGCGGAGTCCTACAATGAGCAGTTCTTC
V gene: TRBV9
J gene: TRBJ2-1
D gene: TRBD2
clone size: NA

CDR3 protein: CASSYVPYRQTQNSPLHF
CDR3 DNA: TGTGCCAGCAGTTACGTACCGTACCGACAGACCCAGAATTCACCCCTCCACTTT
V gene: TRBV6-2/TRBV6-3
J gene: TRBJ1-6
D gene: NA
clone size: few

CDR3 protein: CASSPHLTGDYGYTF
CDR3 DNA: TGTGCCAGCAGCCCTCACTTGACGGGAGACTATGGCTACACCTTC
V gene: TRBV27
J gene: TRBJ1-2
D gene: NA
clone size: NA

CDR3 protein: CASSDAGHATNEKLFF
CDR3 DNA: TGTGCCAGCAGTGACGCAGGGCACGCAACTAATGAAAAACTGTTTTTT
V gene: TRBV6-1
J gene: TRBJ1-4
D gene: NA
clone size: NA

CDR3 protein: CASSNRDRGGNEQFF
CDR3 DNA: TGTGCCAGCAGCAACCGGGACAGGGGCGGCAATGAGCAGTTCTTC
V gene: TRBV7-8
J gene: TRBJ2-1
D gene: TRBD1
clone size: few

CDR3 protein: CASSQSGGIYEQYF
CDR3 DNA: TGTGCCAGCAGTCAATCCGGGGGGATCTACGAGCAGTACTTC
V gene: TRBV7-2
J gene: TRBJ2-7
D gene: TRBD2
clone size: NA

CDR3 protein: CASSAQGNSPLHF
CDR3 DNA: TGTGCCAGCAGCGCCCAGGGAAATTCACCCCTCCACTTT
V gene: TRBV9
J gene: TRBJ1-6
D gene: NA
clone size: NA

CDR3 protein: CASSLGSGGNTEAFF
CDR3 DNA: TGTGCCAGCAGCTTAGGTTCAGGGGGGAACACTGAAGCTTTCTTT
V gene: TRBV7-3
J gene: TRBJ1-1
D gene: TRBD1
clone size: NA

CDR3 protein: CASSPTGGRTEAFF
CDR3 DNA: TGTGCCAGCTCACCCACAGGGGGCAGAACTGAAGCTTTCTTT
V gene: TRBV18
J gene: TRBJ1-1
D gene: TRBD1
clone size: NA

CDR3 protein: CASSLGQNTEAFF
CDR3 DNA: TGTGCCAGCAGTTTGGGACAGAACACTGAAGCTTTCTTT
V gene: TRBV28
J gene: TRBJ1-1
D gene: NA
clone size: NA

CDR3 protein: CASSQDRGLGQPQHF
CDR3 DNA: TGTGCCAGCAGCCAAGACAGGGGGCTGGGTCAGCCCCAGCATTTT
V gene: TRBV4-2
J gene: TRBJ1-5
D gene: TRBD1
clone size: NA

CDR3 protein: CASSLIGDEQFF
CDR3 DNA: TGTGCCAGCAGCTTGATCGGAGATGAGCAGTTCTTC
V gene: TRBV5-6
J gene: TRBJ2-1
D gene: NA
clone size: NA

CDR3 protein: CASPWGLQHNSPLHF
CDR3 DNA: TGTGCCAGCCCCTGGGGCTTGCAGCATAATTCACCCCTCCACTTT
V gene: TRBV19
J gene: TRBJ1-6
D gene: NA
clone size: NA

CDR3 protein: CASSPDSPYEQYF
CDR3 DNA: TGTGCCAGCTCACCCGACAGCCCATACGAGCAGTACTTC
V gene: TRBV18
J gene: TRBJ2-7
D gene: NA
clone size: NA

CDR3 protein: CASQGVYLGTEAFF
CDR3 DNA: TGTGCCAGTCAAGGGGTTTATTTGGGAACTGAAGCTTTCTTT
V gene: TRBV2
J gene: TRBJ1-1
D gene: NA
clone size: NA

CDR3 protein: CASSQVVLAGRTGELFF
CDR3 DNA: TGCGCCAGCAGCCAAGTCGTACTAGCGGGACGGACCGGGGAGCTGTTTTTT
V gene: TRBV4-3
J gene: TRBJ2-2
D gene: TRBD2
clone size: NA

CDR3 protein: CASSQDLRQGVEQYF
CDR3 DNA: TGCGCCAGCAGCCAAGATTTGCGACAGGGGGTCGAGCAGTACTTC
V gene: TRBV4-3
J gene: TRBJ2-7
D gene: TRBD1
clone size: NA

CDR3 protein: CASSSLEGSDTQYF
CDR3 DNA: TGTGCCAGCAGTTCCCTGGAGGGCTCAGATACGCAGTATTTT
V gene: TRBV28
J gene: TRBJ2-3
D gene: NA
clone size: NA

CDR3 protein: CAWSFTGTINTEAFF
CDR3 DNA: TGTGCCTGGAGTTTCACCGGGACAATTAACACTGAAGCTTTCTTT
V gene: TRBV30
J gene: TRBJ1-1
D gene: NA
clone size: NA

CDR3 protein: CASSRITGGELKEQYF
CDR3 DNA: TGTGCCAGCAGCCGAATCACAGGGGGAGAATTAAAAGAGCAGTACTTC
V gene: TRBV7-9
J gene: TRBJ2-7
D gene: TRBD1
clone size: NA

CDR3 protein: CASTIGGQGAYGNQPQHF
CDR3 DNA: TGTGCCAGCACCATTGGGGGACAGGGGGCTTATGGCAATCAGCCCCAGCATTTT
V gene: TRBV5-8
J gene: TRBJ1-5
D gene: TRBD1
clone size: NA

CDR3 protein: CASSALGTQGSQETQYF
CDR3 DNA: TGTGCCAGCAGCGCCCTAGGGACCCAGGGGTCCCAAGAGACCCAGTACTTC
V gene: TRBV5-4
J gene: TRBJ2-5
D gene: NA
clone size: once

CDR3 protein: CASSPDSGRSSYEQYF
CDR3 DNA: TGTGCCAGCAGCCCGGATAGCGGGAGGAGCTCCTACGAGCAGTACTTC
V gene: TRBV5-4
J gene: TRBJ2-7
D gene: TRBD2
clone size: NA

CDR3 protein: CASSVGGQTKETQYF
CDR3 DNA: TGTGCCAGCAGCGTAGGCGGACAGACTAAAGAGACCCAGTACTTC
V gene: TRBV9
J gene: TRBJ2-5
D gene: NA
clone size: NA

CDR3 protein: CASSPEAGVGNEQFF
CDR3 DNA: TGTGCCAGCAGCCCGGAGGCAGGGGTTGGGAATGAGCAGTTCTTC
V gene: TRBV6-5
J gene: TRBJ2-1
D gene: NA
clone size: NA

CDR3 protein: CSVAGTSGGIYEQYF
CDR3 DNA: TGCAGCGTTGCTGGGACTAGCGGGGGTATCTACGAGCAGTACTTC
V gene: TRBV29-1
J gene: TRBJ2-7
D gene: TRBD2
clone size: once

CDR3 protein: CASFRGGRFFEAFF
CDR3 DNA: TGTGCCAGCTTCCGGGGGGGGCGGTTCTTTGAAGCTTTCTTT
V gene: TRBV6-5
J gene: TRBJ1-1
D gene: NA
clone size: NA

CDR3 protein: CASSKGSSYNSPLHF
CDR3 DNA: TGTGCCAGCAGCAAAGGGAGCTCCTATAATTCACCCCTCCACTTT
V gene: TRBV5-8
J gene: TRBJ1-6
D gene: NA
clone size: NA

CDR3 protein: CASSFLGIGQGAGELFF
CDR3 DNA: TGTGCCAGCAGTTTTTTGGGAATTGGGCAGGGGGCCGGGGAGCTGTTTTTT
V gene: TRBV27
J gene: TRBJ2-2
D gene: TRBD1
clone size: once

CDR3 protein: CASSQDRGQGRANYGYTF
CDR3 DNA: TGTGCCAGCAGCCAAGATCGAGGACAGGGCAGAGCTAACTATGGCTACACCTTC
V gene: TRBV14
J gene: TRBJ1-2
D gene: TRBD1
clone size: NA